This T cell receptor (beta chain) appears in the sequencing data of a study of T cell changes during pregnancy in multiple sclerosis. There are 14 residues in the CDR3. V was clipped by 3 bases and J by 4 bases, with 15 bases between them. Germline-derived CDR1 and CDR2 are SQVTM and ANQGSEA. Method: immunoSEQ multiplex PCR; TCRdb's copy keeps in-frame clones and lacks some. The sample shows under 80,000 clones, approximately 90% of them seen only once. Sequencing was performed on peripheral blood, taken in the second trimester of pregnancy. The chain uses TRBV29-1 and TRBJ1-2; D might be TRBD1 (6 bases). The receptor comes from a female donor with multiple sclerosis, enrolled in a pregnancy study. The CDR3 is CSVEPTGTTYGYTF. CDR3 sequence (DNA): TGCAGCGTTGAGCCGACCGGGACAACCTATGGCTACACCTTC.